Below are 11 T cell receptor beta chains sequenced from a single sample in a study of T cells in women clearing cervical HPV infection. Clones were read by immunoSEQ multiplex PCR, and TCRdb kept only the in-frame ones, dropping some. In total, the table holds under 45,000 clones. The specimen sequenced was blood buffy coat. These receptors were collected from a woman between 18 and 69 years old with a cervical HPV16 infection that either progressed to CIN3+ or cleared (not recorded which).

Notes on this clone: The read is 3 residues too short to cover the CDR3 end, so that end is filled in from the germline J gene. The V and J genes are TRBV18 and TRBJ1-2, with D perhaps matching TRBD1 (5 bases). The CDR3 totals 13 residues. The germline CDR1 and CDR2 sequences are KGHSH and LQKENI. CDR3 DNA, as far as it was read: TGTGCCAGCTCAGCGGGGGAGGCCTACGAC. It yields the protein CASSAGEAYD. The entire CDR3 is CASSAGEAYDYTF. The entire variable domain, with the rest obtained from reference TRBV18 and TRBJ1-2, is as follows: NAGVMQNPRHLVRRRGQEARLRCSPMKGHSHVYWYRQLPEEGLKFMVYLQKENIIDESGMPKERFSAEFPKEGPSILRIQQVVRGDSAAYFCASSAGEAYDYTFGSGTRLTVV.

Turning to this clone: The read gets to within 3 residues of the CDR3 end, and the germline J gene fills in the rest. The V and J genes are TRBV19 and TRBJ2-7, with 9 positions matching TRBD1. CDR1 is LNHDA and CDR2 is SQIVND in the germline V gene (reference sequence). This CDR3 comprises 16 residues. J lost 3 bases, V lost 7 bases, and 13 bases had no gene match. This CDR3 reads CASTRGGLGQGYEQYF. The sequenced part of the CDR3 DNA is TGTGCCAGTACCCGAGGAGGCCTGGGACAGGGCTACGAG.

About this clone itself: The read is 3 residues too short to cover the CDR3 end, so that end is filled in from the germline J gene. V is TRBV9 and J is TRBJ2-3; 7 nucleotides agree with TRBD2. Per the germline V gene, CDR1 is SGDLS and CDR2 is YYNGEE. The CDR3 has 15 residues. V lost 4 bases and J lost 1; bases outside the gene matches: 6. The covered CDR3 bases are TGTGCCAGCAGCCCCAGACTAGCCGGCACAGATACG. This gives the protein CASSPRLAGTDT. The CDR3 reads in full as CASSPRLAGTDTQYF.

As for this clone: The sample holds other DNA sequences that translate to the same CDR3. The CDR3 here is CASSKQGASGNTIYF. Partial CDR3 DNA: TGTGCCAGCTCTAAACAGGGGGCCTCTGGAAACACC. The chain is built from TRBV7-9 and TRBJ1-3; the match to TRBD1 covers 9 bases. The CDR3 goes on 3 residues after the read ends, and that part is filled in from the germline J gene. The V and J ends lost 8 bases and 0 bases, in that order; junction bases with no gene match: 5. The CDR3 is 15 residues long. Germline V CDR1 and CDR2: SEHNR, FQNEAQ (reference sequence).

Turning to this clone: The read ends 3 residues early relative to the CDR3; the germline J gene fills the gap. The genes are TRBV7-2 and TRBJ2-7; 10 nucleotides align to TRBD2. Trimming at V came to 6 bases and at J to 6 bases, leaving 11 bases not matched to a gene. The CDR3 is 15 amino acids. Germline CDR1 reads SGHTA; CDR2 reads FQGNSA. The part of the CDR3 DNA that was read is TGTGCCAGCAGTCCTCCTAGCGGGAGTAGTGGCGAG. Translated: CASSPPSGSSGE. The whole CDR3 sequence is CASSPPSGSSGEQYF.

On this clone: Read sequence stops 3 residues before the CDR3 end, and the germline J gene provides the missing end. The same CDR3 arises from other DNA sequences in this sample as well. The genes are TRBV30 and TRBJ1-3; possible D gene TRBD1, 6 bases. CDR3 size: 14 residues. Germline CDR1 reads GTSNPN; CDR2 reads SVGIG (reference sequence). With 2 bases removed from V and 4 bases from J, the gap between germline ends came to 12 bases. CDR3 DNA, as far as it was read: TGTGCCTGGAGTCCGGGAGACAGGGGAAACACC. Protein product: CAWSPGDRGNT. The whole CDR3 sequence is CAWSPGDRGNTIYF.

Concerning this clone: Read coverage stops 3 residues before the CDR3 terminus; the germline J gene supplies the remainder. The chain recombines TRBV6-1 with TRBJ1-3; no clear D. Germline CDR1 MNHNS, CDR2 SASEGT. V gave up 7 bases and J gave up 4 bases, with 8 bases separating them. The CDR3 runs to 12 residues. The covered CDR3 bases are TGTGCCAGCACTGACTACGGAAACACC. Translation gives CASTDYGNT. The entire CDR3 protein is CASTDYGNTIYF.

A note on this clone: With the read ending 3 residues before the CDR3 end, the germline J gene is used to fill in that end. The chain is built from TRBV7-6 and TRBJ2-1, with 11 nucleotides matching TRBD2. The CDR3 runs 15 residues. Per the germline V gene, CDR1 is SGHVS and CDR2 is FNYEAQ. Germline trimming cut 5 bases from V and 7 bases from J; bases unmatched to any gene: 7. The CDR3 sequence: CASSQLAGVENEQFF. CDR3 DNA (partial): TGTGCCAGCAGCCAACTAGCGGGAGTAGAAAATGAG. The whole variable domain, filled in from reference TRBV7-6 and TRBJ2-1, reads GAGVSQSPRYKVTKRGQDVALRCDPISGHVSLYWYRQALGQGPEFLTYFNYEAQQDKSGLPNDRFSAERPEGSISTLTIQRTEQRDSAMYRCASSQLAGVENEQFFGPGTRLTVL.

Notes on this clone: The read falls 3 residues short of the CDR3 end, and the missing part is taken from the germline J gene. The chain carries TRBV7-2 and TRBJ2-3; TRBD2 agrees at 7 bases. Germline CDR1 SGHTA, CDR2 FQGNSA. The CDR3 covers 15 residues. The CDR3 DNA, read in part, is TGTGCCAGCAGCTTATATGCTCGGGGGAGGGAGACG. Encoded protein: CASSLYARGRET. The whole CDR3 region reads CASSLYARGRETQYF.

Remarks on this clone: The sequenced fragment ends 3 residues before the CDR3 boundary, so the rest is inferred from the germline J gene. V is TRBV7-6 and J is TRBJ2-3; D perhaps matches TRBD2 (6 bases). The CDR3 is 13 amino acids. Germline CDR1 reads SGHVS; CDR2 reads FNYEAQ. Trimming stripped 2 bases from V and 6 bases from J, with 9 bases between. CDR3 DNA (partial): TGTGCCAGCAGCTTAAGCGGGTCCGATACG. This sequence encodes CASSLSGSDT. The complete CDR3 reads CASSLSGSDTQYF.

Comment on this clone: The read ends 3 residues shy of where the CDR3 ends; the end is completed using the germline J gene. This chain uses TRBV19 with TRBJ2-1; 9 bases agree with TRBD2. The germline gives CDR1 LNHDA, CDR2 SQIVND (reference sequence). There are 15 residues in the CDR3. V lost 2 bases to trimming and J lost 5 bases; unmatched junction nucleotides: 4. CDR3: CASSITSGPHNEQFF. CDR3 DNA, as far as it was read: TGTGCCAGTAGTATAACTAGCGGGCCTCACAATGAG.